These 9 T cell receptor beta chains originate from one sample sequenced in a study of T-cell memory formation after mild COVID-19. From the 5' RACE reads, TCRdb called clonotypes with MiXCR, one entry per CDR3 protein. The sample has 300,000 to 350,000 distinct CDR3 sequences; roughly an eighth are singletons. The sequencing sample was made of PBMCs or a T cell subset sorted from them (not recorded which). All receptors derive from a man aged 18-30 years who had mild COVID-19 (a few samples of this study predate the infection). Cell type and time point are not known.

This clonotype was counted ten times or more. The chain carries TRBV4-1 and TRBJ2-7; D is possibly TRBD1 or TRBD2 (5 bases each). The V end lost 1 base, the J end lost 2 bases, and 6 bases lay between the germline ends. The CDR3 runs to 13 residues. Germline CDR1 is MGHRA and CDR2 is YSYEKL. The CDR3 nucleotides are TGCGCCAGCAGCCAAGTGGGGGCCTACGAGCAGTACTTC. Translating it yields CASSQVGAYEQYF.

This clonotype was counted a few times. The rearrangement joins TRBV19 to TRBJ2-5; D call uncertain. Trimming pared 5 bases from V and 5 bases from J, leaving 12 bases between. Germline V gives CDR1 LNHDA, CDR2 SQIVND (reference sequence). The CDR3 totals 13 residues. This chain's CDR3 is CASSRSMVETQYF. Here the CDR3 DNA reads TGTGCCAGTAGTCGGTCGATGGTGGAGACCCAGTACTTC. The full variable domain, completed using reference TRBV19 and TRBJ2-5, is DGGITQSPKYLFRKEGQNVTLSCEQNLNHDAMYWYRQDPGQGLRLIYYSQIVNDFQKGDIAEGYSVSREKKESFPLTVTSAQKNPTAFYLCASSRSMVETQYFGPGTRLLVL.

The gene calls are TRBV7-9 and TRBJ2-6; 7 nucleotides line up with TRBD2. CDR1 is SEHNR and CDR2 is FQNEAQ in the germline V gene (reference sequence). CDR3 length: 20 amino acids. The ends lost 1 base at V and 0 bases at J; junction bases unmatched: 12. Here the CDR3 reads CASSLGEGSVTLSGANVLTF. CDR3 in DNA: TGTGCCAGCAGCTTAGGGGAGGGCAGTGTGACCCTCTCTGGGGCCAACGTCCTGACTTTC.

The rearrangement uses TRBV20-1 and TRBJ2-5; D gene ambiguous. Trimming removed 1 base at V and 3 bases at J, with 12 bases between. CDR1 is DFQATT and CDR2 is SNEGSKA in the germline V gene (reference sequence). The CDR3 is 14 amino acids. CDR3 amino acids: CSARVGGLEETQYF. Written as DNA, the CDR3 is TGCAGTGCTAGAGTGGGCGGCTTAGAAGAGACCCAGTACTTC.

This sequence joins TRBV29-1 and TRBJ1-2; D unresolved. The CDR3 loop spans 14 amino acids. V was trimmed by 4 bases and J by 1 base, leaving 13 bases between them. Germline-derived CDR1 and CDR2 are SQVTM and ANQGSEA. CDR3 nucleotides: TGCAGCGTTGTAGACCCCGATTATAACTATGGCTACACCTTC. Its translation: CSVVDPDYNYGYTF.

This clonotype was observed many times. This rearrangement joins TRBV12-3 or TRBV12-4 to TRBJ2-3; D is unclear. The V and J ends lost 2 bases and 4 bases respectively, with 4 bases between them. This CDR3 is 12 amino acids long. The CDR3 DNA follows: TGTGCCAGCAGTTTAACGGCAGATACGCAGTATTTT. Protein sequence: CASSLTADTQYF.

This clonotype was detected only a few times. The chain is built from TRBV18 and TRBJ2-1; 8 nucleotides align to TRBD2. The CDR3 is 16 amino acids. With V trimmed by 3 bases and J by 9 bases, 13 bases remained unmatched. From germline, CDR1 is KGHSH and CDR2 LQKENI. CDR3 loop: CASSPGVPSRGGEQFF. The CDR3 DNA reads as TGTGCCAGCTCACCTGGCGTTCCCTCTCGGGGGGGTGAGCAGTTCTTC.

V usage is TRBV7-9 and J usage is TRBJ2-5, with 9 bases matching TRBD2. This CDR3 is built from 13 residues. The germline V gene encodes CDR1 SEHNR and CDR2 FQNEAQ (reference sequence). V gave up 8 bases and J gave up 5 bases; unmatched junction bases: 6. This CDR3 is CASASGTRETQYF. CDR3 coding DNA: TGTGCCAGCGCTAGCGGGACAAGGGAGACCCAGTACTTC.

In its sample, this clonotype was seen many times. V usage is TRBV12-3 or TRBV12-4 and J usage is TRBJ1-2; no reliable D call. There are 12 residues in the CDR3. The V gene lost 6 bases and the J gene lost 5 bases, with 10 bases spanning the gap. The CDR3 reads CASSPGSYGYTF. The CDR3 nucleotides are TGTGCCAGCAGCCCGGGATCTTATGGCTACACCTTC.